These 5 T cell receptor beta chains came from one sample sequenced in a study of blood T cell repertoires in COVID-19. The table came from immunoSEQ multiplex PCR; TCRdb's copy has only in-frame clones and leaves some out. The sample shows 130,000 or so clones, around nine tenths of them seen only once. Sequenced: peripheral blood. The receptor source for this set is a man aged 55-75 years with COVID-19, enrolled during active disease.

CDR3 loop: CASSSLGGRQPQHF. Written as DNA, the CDR3 is TGTGCCAGTAGTTCTCTCGGGGGACGTCAGCCCCAGCATTTT. The chain links TRBV19 to TRBJ1-5; possible D gene TRBD1, 5 bases. This CDR3 region has 14 residues. Germline V gives CDR1 LNHDA, CDR2 SQIVND (reference sequence). V was trimmed by 5 bases and J by 6 bases, leaving 14 bases between them.

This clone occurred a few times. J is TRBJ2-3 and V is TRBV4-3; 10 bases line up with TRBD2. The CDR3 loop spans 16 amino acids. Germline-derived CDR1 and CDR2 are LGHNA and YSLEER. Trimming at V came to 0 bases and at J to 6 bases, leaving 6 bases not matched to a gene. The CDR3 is CASSQDSGGQGDTQYF. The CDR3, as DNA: TGCGCCAGCAGCCAAGATAGCGGGGGGCAGGGGGATACGCAGTATTTT.

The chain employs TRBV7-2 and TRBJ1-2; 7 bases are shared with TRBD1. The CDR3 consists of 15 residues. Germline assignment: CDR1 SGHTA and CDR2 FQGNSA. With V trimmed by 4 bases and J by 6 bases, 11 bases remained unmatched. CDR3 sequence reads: CASSSKTGRQDGYTF. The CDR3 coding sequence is TGTGCCAGCAGCTCCAAGACAGGGCGCCAGGATGGCTACACCTTC. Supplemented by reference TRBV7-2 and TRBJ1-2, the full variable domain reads GAGVSQSPSNKVTEKGKDVELRCDPISGHTALYWYRQSLGQGLEFLIYFQGNSAPDKSGLPSDRFSAERTGGSVSTLTIQRTQQEDSAVYLCASSSKTGRQDGYTFGSGTRLTVV.

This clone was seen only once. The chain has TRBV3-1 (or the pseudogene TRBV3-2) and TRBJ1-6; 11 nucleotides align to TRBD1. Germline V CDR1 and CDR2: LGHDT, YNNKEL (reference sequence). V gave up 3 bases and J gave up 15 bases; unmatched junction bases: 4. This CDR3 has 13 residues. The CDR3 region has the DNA TGTGCCAGCAGCCAGAGGACAGGGGGCCTCCTCCACTTT. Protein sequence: CASSQRTGGLLHF.

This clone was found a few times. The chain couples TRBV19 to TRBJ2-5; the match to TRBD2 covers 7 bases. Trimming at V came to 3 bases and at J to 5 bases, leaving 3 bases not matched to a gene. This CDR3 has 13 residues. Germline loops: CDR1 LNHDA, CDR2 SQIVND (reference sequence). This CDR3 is CASSMIGRETQYF. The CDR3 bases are TGTGCCAGTAGTATGATCGGGAGGGAGACCCAGTACTTC.